This T cell receptor beta chain was documented in a study of cytomegalovirus exposure and HLA in healthy donors. This clone was observed a few times. The PCR ran on 60 Vbeta and 13 Jbeta primers. Clones were read by immunoSEQ multiplex PCR, and TCRdb kept only the in-frame ones, dropping some. This sample has about 130,000 clones; about 11% occur once, and the top ten carry 4.6%. The germline V gene has CDR1 SGHRS and CDR2 YFSETQ. CDR3 length: 15 residues. The V gene end was trimmed by 4 bases and the J gene end by 8 bases; junction bases not matched to a gene: 10. J is TRBJ2-1 and V is TRBV5-1; TRBD2 agrees at 9 bases. Sequenced material: PBMCs. The clonotype comes from a woman younger than 30 in good health and CMV-seropositive. CDR3 nucleotide sequence: TGCGCCAGCAGCACGCGGGAGGGCCTCGGGGATGAGCAGTTCTTC. Translating gives CASSTREGLGDEQFF.